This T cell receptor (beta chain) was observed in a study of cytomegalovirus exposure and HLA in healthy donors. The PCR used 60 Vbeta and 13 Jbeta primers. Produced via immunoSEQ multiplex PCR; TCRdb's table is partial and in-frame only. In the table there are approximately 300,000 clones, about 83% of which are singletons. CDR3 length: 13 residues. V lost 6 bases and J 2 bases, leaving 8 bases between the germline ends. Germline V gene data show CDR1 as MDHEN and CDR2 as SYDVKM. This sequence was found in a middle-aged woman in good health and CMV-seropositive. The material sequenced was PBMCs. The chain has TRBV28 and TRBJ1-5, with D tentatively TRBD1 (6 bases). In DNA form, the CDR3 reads TGTGCCAGCAGCCGGACAGGCAATCAGCCCCAGCATTTT. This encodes CASSRTGNQPQHF.